These 19 T cell receptor beta chains originate from one sample sequenced in a study of identical twins. TCRdb itself ran the 5' RACE reads through MiXCR, one entry per CDR3 protein. The sample records 500,000 or so distinct CDR3 sequences, roughly an eighth being singletons. The same sample was also used in a study of yellow fever vaccine responses in identical twins.

The source material was CD4+ T cells sorted from blood. All receptors come from a woman under 30 in good health.

V gene TRBV6-5 combines with J gene TRBJ1-5; D is uncertain. The CDR3 sequence is 15 residues long. Trimming shortened V by 0 bases and J by 2 bases, and 8 bases separated the two germline ends. Germline CDR1 MNHEY, CDR2 SVGAGI. This CDR3 is CASSYSSIGNQPQHF. DNA of the CDR3: TGTGCCAGCAGTTACTCGTCAATCGGCAATCAGCCCCAGCATTTT.

The rearrangement joins TRBV5-1 to TRBJ1-3; D is unclear. The germline CDR1 and CDR2 sequences are SGHRS and YFSETQ. The CDR3 contains 15 residues. V lost 3 bases and J 0 bases, leaving 10 bases between the germline ends. For the CDR3, the DNA is TGCGCCAGCAGCTCCGACACTAGCTCTGGAAACACCATATATTTT. It translates to CASSSDTSSGNTIYF. The full variable domain, rest sourced from reference TRBV5-1 and TRBJ1-3, is KAGVTQTPRYLIKTRGQQVTLSCSPISGHRSVSWYQQTPGQGLQFLFEYFSETQRNKGNFPGRFSGRQFSNSRSEMNVSTLELGDSALYLCASSSDTSSGNTIYFGEGSWLTVV.

This clonotype occurred many times. The J gene is TRBJ1-2, the V gene TRBV7-9; unclear D gene. This CDR3 region has 13 residues. The V gene lost 0 bases and the J gene lost 7 bases, with 9 bases spanning the gap. CDR1 and CDR2 (germline): SEHNR, FQNEAQ (reference sequence). The CDR3 coding sequence is TGTGCCAGCAGCTTAGCGGGTGCGGGTGGCTACACCTTC. Translating gives CASSLAGAGGYTF. The whole variable domain, filled in from reference TRBV7-9 and TRBJ1-2, reads DTGVSQNPRHKITKRGQNVTFRCDPISEHNRLYWYRQTLGQGPEFLTYFQNEAQLEKSRLLSDRFSAERPKGSFSTLEIQRTEQGDSAMYLCASSLAGAGGYTFGSGTRLTVV.

This clonotype has only a few counts. The genes are TRBV20-1 and TRBJ2-1; no clear D gene. This CDR3 contains 15 residues. Germline V gene lookup returns CDR1 DFQATT and CDR2 SNEGSKA (reference sequence). V lost 4 bases to trimming and J lost 0 bases, with 13 bases between them. This CDR3 is CSAKPYLLSYNEQFF. The CDR3 bases are TGCAGTGCTAAGCCCTACCTCCTCTCCTACAATGAGCAGTTCTTC.

The sample holds many counts of this clonotype. The J gene is TRBJ2-3, the V gene TRBV12-3 or TRBV12-4; D gene unclear. There are 11 residues in the CDR3. V lost 6 bases to trimming and J lost 7 bases, with 8 bases between them. The CDR3 DNA reads TGTGCCAGCAGAGACGAACATACGCAGTATTTT. It yields the protein CASRDEHTQYF.

V and J are TRBV5-1 and TRBJ2-1, with D maybe TRBD2 (5 bases). The CDR3 spans 14 residues. V lost 0 bases, J lost 5 bases, and 9 bases lay in between. Germline CDR1 SGHRS, CDR2 YFSETQ. In DNA form, the CDR3 reads TGCGCCAGCAGCTTGGGGACTCGGGACAATGAGCAGTTCTTC. Protein: CASSLGTRDNEQFF.

This clonotype was picked up many times. J is TRBJ2-3 and V is TRBV24-1; TRBD2 matches 7 bases. J was trimmed by 2 bases and V by 1 base; bases with no gene match: 11. Per the germline V gene, CDR1 is KGHDR and CDR2 is SFDVKD. This CDR3 has 18 amino acids. In DNA form, the CDR3 reads TGTGCCACCAGTGATTTCCGCGGGGGAGGGAGCACCACAGATACGCAGTATTTT. Its protein is CATSDFRGGGSTTDTQYF.

V usage is TRBV7-3 and J usage is TRBJ2-1; 9 positions match TRBD1. CDR1 is SGHTA, CDR2 FQGTGA, per germline. The CDR3 spans 15 residues. The junction had 9 bases not matched to a gene; V was cut back by 6 bases and J by 6 bases. CDR3 residues: CASSQGDRDGNEQFF. DNA of the CDR3: TGTGCCAGCAGTCAGGGGGACAGGGATGGCAATGAGCAGTTCTTC.

The chain links TRBV7-9 to TRBJ2-3, with TRBD1 matching 7 bases. There are 15 residues in the CDR3. The germline V gene encodes CDR1 SEHNR and CDR2 FQNEAQ (reference sequence). The junction had 9 bases not matched to a gene; V was cut back by 5 bases and J by 4 bases. DNA for the CDR3: TGTGCCAGCAGCCCCGACAGGGAAAGGGCAGATACGCAGTATTTT. This translates into CASSPDRERADTQYF. Full variable domain (outside the CDR3, taken from reference TRBV7-9 and TRBJ2-3): DTGVSQNPRHKITKRGQNVTFRCDPISEHNRLYWYRQTLGQGPEFLTYFQNEAQLEKSRLLSDRFSAERPKGSFSTLEIQRTEQGDSAMYLCASSPDRERADTQYFGPGTRLTVL.

A few counts support this clonotype. J is TRBJ2-1 and V is TRBV7-8; TRBD2 aligns across 12 bases. Germline lookup yields CDR1 SGHVS and CDR2 FQNEAQ. The CDR3 runs 15 residues. Trimming removed 10 bases from V and 4 bases from J; junction bases left unmatched: 8. DNA of the CDR3: TGTGCCATTCTTCGGACTAGCGGGGCTTACAATGAGCAGTTCTTC. It specifies CAILRTSGAYNEQFF.

Many counts were recorded for this clonotype. V usage is TRBV24-1 and J usage is TRBJ2-1, with 9 bases aligning to TRBD2. The CDR3 is 14 amino acids. Germline V gives CDR1 KGHDR, CDR2 SFDVKD. V lost 3 bases and J lost 8; bases outside the gene matches: 4. The CDR3: CATSDASGVDEQFF. CDR3 coding DNA: TGTGCCACCAGTGATGCTAGCGGGGTGGATGAGCAGTTCTTC.

This clonotype was recorded a few times. CDR3 in amino acids: CASSSAGGPGTDTQYF. The CDR3, as DNA: TGCGCCAGCAGCTCAGCGGGGGGGCCAGGGACAGATACGCAGTATTTT. The chain recombines TRBV5-1 with TRBJ2-3; 10 nucleotides agree with TRBD2. Looked up from germline, CDR1 is SGHRS and CDR2 is YFSETQ. The CDR3 is 16 residues long. V was clipped by 3 bases and J by 3 bases; unmatched bases: 7.

J is TRBJ2-3 and V is TRBV29-1; 7 bases are shared with TRBD1. The CDR3 sequence is 20 residues long. V was clipped by 4 bases and J by 0 bases; unmatched bases: 22. Per the germline V gene, CDR1 is SQVTM and CDR2 is ANQGSEA. This chain's CDR3 is CSVVGWADFGTATSTDTQYF. For the CDR3, the DNA is TGCAGCGTTGTAGGGTGGGCGGATTTTGGGACAGCTACTAGCACAGATACGCAGTATTTT.

The chain has TRBV27 and TRBJ2-3; 9 bases agree with TRBD1. With V trimmed by 8 bases and J by 0 bases, 12 bases remained unmatched. Germline loops: CDR1 MNHEY, CDR2 SMNVEV (reference sequence). The CDR3 is 17 amino acids. The CDR3 loop reads CASRTRTGATSTDTQYF. The CDR3, as DNA: TGTGCCAGCCGTACCAGGACAGGGGCGACTAGCACAGATACGCAGTATTTT.

This clonotype has ten or more counts. The V and J genes are TRBV5-1 and TRBJ2-7; 10 nucleotides match TRBD2. CDR1 and CDR2 (germline): SGHRS, YFSETQ. Trimming removed 4 bases from V and 1 base from J; junction bases left unmatched: 14. The CDR3 is 18 amino acids. This chain's CDR3 is CASSQGPSGGPKSYEQYF. CDR3 DNA: TGCGCCAGCAGCCAGGGCCCTAGCGGGGGTCCTAAATCCTACGAGCAGTACTTC. The whole variable domain, remainder taken from reference TRBV5-1 and TRBJ2-7, is KAGVTQTPRYLIKTRGQQVTLSCSPISGHRSVSWYQQTPGQGLQFLFEYFSETQRNKGNFPGRFSGRQFSNSRSEMNVSTLELGDSALYLCASSQGPSGGPKSYEQYFGPGTRLTVT.

The chain joins TRBV6-1 to TRBJ2-3, with D tentatively TRBD2 (5 bases). This CDR3 has 14 amino acids. Germline-derived CDR1 and CDR2 are MNHNS and SASEGT. V lost 6 bases, J lost 4 bases, and 14 bases lay in between. In nucleotides, the CDR3 is TGTGCCAGCAGGCTAGCCTTGAGCGCAGATACGCAGTATTTT. It specifies CASRLALSADTQYF.

This clonotype was found once. The rearrangement links TRBV30 to TRBJ2-1, with TRBD2 identical over 11 bases. Trimming removed 7 bases from V and 3 bases from J; junction bases left unmatched: 2. The CDR3 extends over 13 amino acids. Germline V gives CDR1 GTSNPN, CDR2 SVGIG (reference sequence). The CDR3, as DNA: TGTGCCTTGGGACTAGCGGACTACAATGAGCAGTTCTTC. It yields the protein CALGLADYNEQFF.

On this clonotype: One end of the junction is discordant with germline, which a read error may explain. J is TRBJ2-1 and V is TRBV11-2; no definite D call. Germline lookup yields CDR1 SGHAT and CDR2 FQNNGV. The CDR3 totals 12 residues. CDR3 coding DNA: TGTGCCAGCAGGCCTGGGGTCGGTCCCCTCTACTTC. Protein sequence: CASRPGVGPLYF. The variable domain in full, with the rest retrieved from reference TRBV11-2 and TRBJ2-1, is EAGVAQSPRYKIIEKRQSVAFWCNPISGHATLYWYQQILGQGPKLLIQFQNNGVVDDSQLPKDRFSAERLKGVDSTLKIQPAKLEDSAVYLCASRPGVGPLYFGPGTRLTVL.

V gene TRBV28 combines with J gene TRBJ2-1; 7 nucleotides agree with TRBD1. V gave up 5 bases and J gave up 6 bases; unmatched junction bases: 4. The CDR3 covers 13 residues. Germline-derived CDR1 and CDR2 are MDHEN and SYDVKM. CDR3 protein: CASSRQGFNEQFF. CDR3 sequence (DNA): TGTGCCAGCAGTCGACAGGGTTTCAATGAGCAGTTCTTC.